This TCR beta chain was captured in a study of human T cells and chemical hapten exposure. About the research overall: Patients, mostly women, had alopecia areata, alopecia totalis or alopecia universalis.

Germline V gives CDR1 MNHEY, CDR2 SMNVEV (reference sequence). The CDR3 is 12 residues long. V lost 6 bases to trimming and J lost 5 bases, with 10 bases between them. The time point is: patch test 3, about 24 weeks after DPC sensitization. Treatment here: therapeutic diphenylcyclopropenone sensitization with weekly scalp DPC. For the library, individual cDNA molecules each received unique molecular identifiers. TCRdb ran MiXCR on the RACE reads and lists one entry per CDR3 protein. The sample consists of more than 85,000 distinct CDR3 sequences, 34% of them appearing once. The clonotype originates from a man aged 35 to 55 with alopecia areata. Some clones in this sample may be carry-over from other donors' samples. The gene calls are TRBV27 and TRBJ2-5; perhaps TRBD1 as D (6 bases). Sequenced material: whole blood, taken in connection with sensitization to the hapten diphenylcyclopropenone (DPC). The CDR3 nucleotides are TGTGCCAGCAGGGGCAGGGGTGAGACCCAGTACTTC. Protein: CASRGRGETQYF.